This TCR beta chain comes out of a study of blood T cell repertoires in COVID-19. Study-level information: Whether acute or convalescent, the COVID-19 samples came from the United States, Italy and Spain.

The CDR3 extends over 15 amino acids. Germline lookup yields CDR1 SEHNR and CDR2 FQNEAQ (reference sequence). Trimming took 1 base from V and 0 from J, leaving 9 bases between them. A few counts support this clone. Profiled with immunoSEQ multiplex PCR; TCRdb holds only in-frame clones, not every one. Here the sample spans approximately 150,000 clones, around 85% being singletons. The sample was peripheral blood. The J gene is TRBJ1-2, the V gene TRBV7-9; D unresolved. The TCR comes from a woman older than 75 with acute or convalescent COVID-19. The CDR3 nucleotides are TGTGCCAGCAGCTTAGTGGGAGGCGCTAACTATGGCTACACCTTC. It yields the protein CASSLVGGANYGYTF.